This TCR beta chain was obtained from a study of T-cell reconstitution after alpha-beta-depleted transplantation in children. Regarding the study as a whole: Newly generated T cells supplied most T-cell counts and diversity one year post-transplant. About two months after transplant, alpha-beta T cells reportedly came from several hundred expanded graft clones. At day 60, the high TCRbeta diversity found in some patients originated from recipient T cells and thymic progenitors that had survived.

This clonotype is medium-sized. Its target is not known. During its preparation, the TCRbeta library received unique molecular identifiers. Using its own MiXCR run on the PCR reads, TCRdb lists one record per CDR3 protein. The sample lists several thousand distinct CDR3 sequences; 16% were seen once. There are 15 residues in the CDR3. Per the germline V gene, CDR1 is SGHTA and CDR2 is FQGNSA. V shed 5 bases and J 5 bases; nucleotides not matched to a gene: 4. The source of this sequence is a male patient aged 5 to 17 who had a stem cell transplant for acute myeloid leukemia, so the T cells may come from the graft donor. Sequencing used PBMCs, mostly from graft donor cells, obtained 60 days after TCRalphabeta/CD19-depleted stem cell transplant. The rearrangement joins TRBV7-2 to TRBJ2-2, with 11 nucleotides matching TRBD2. In nucleotides, the CDR3 is TGTGCCAGCAGCCTAACTAGCGGGAGAACCGGGGAGCTGTTTTTT. As protein: CASSLTSGRTGELFF.